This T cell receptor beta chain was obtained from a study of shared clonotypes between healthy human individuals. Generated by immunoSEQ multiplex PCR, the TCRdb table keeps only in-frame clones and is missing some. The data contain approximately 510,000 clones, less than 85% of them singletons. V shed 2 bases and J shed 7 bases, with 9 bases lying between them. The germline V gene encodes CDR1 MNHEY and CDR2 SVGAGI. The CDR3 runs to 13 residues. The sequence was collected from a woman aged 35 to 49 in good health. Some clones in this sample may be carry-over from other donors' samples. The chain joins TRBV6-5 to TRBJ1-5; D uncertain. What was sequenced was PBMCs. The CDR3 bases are TGTGCCAGCAGTTACACGGGGTTGCAGCCCCAGCATTTT. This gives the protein CASSYTGLQPQHF.